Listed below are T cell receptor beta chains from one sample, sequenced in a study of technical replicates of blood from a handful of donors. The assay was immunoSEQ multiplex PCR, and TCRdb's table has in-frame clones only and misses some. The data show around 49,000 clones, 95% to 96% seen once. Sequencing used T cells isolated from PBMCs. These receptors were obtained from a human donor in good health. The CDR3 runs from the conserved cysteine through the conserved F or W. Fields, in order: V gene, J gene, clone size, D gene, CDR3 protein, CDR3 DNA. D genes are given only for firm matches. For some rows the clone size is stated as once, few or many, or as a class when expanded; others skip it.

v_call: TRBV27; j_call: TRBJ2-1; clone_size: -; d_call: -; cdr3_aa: CASSLQGTEIVHEQFF; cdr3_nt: TGTGCCAGCAGTTTACAGGGGACCGAGATCGTGCATGAGCAGTTCTTC
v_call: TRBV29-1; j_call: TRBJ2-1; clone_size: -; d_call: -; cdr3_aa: CSVEVGQSHSYNEQFF; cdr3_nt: TGCAGCGTTGAGGTTGGACAGAGTCACTCCTACAATGAGCAGTTCTTC
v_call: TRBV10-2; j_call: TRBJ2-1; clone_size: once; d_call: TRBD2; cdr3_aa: CASREVAGALYNEQFF; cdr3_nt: TGCGCCAGCAGAGAAGTAGCGGGAGCCCTCTACAATGAGCAGTTCTTC
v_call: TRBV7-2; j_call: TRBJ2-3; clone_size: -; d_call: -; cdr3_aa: CASSALLGTDTQYF; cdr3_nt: TGTGCCAGCAGCGCCCTCCTAGGCACAGATACGCAGTATTTT
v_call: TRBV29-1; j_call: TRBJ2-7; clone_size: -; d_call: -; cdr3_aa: CSVEEHDDSRQQYF; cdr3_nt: TGCAGCGTTGAAGAACACGACGACAGCCGACAGCAGTACTTC
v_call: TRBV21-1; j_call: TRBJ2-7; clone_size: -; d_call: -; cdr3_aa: CASILLAGGPHISYEQYF; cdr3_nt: TGTGCCAGCATCCTACTAGCGGGAGGCCCCCACATTTCCTACGAGCAGTACTTC
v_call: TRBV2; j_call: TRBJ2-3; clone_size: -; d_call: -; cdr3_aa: CASSGTRTSTDTQYF; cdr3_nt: TGTGCCAGCAGTGGGACAAGAACTAGCACAGATACGCAGTATTTT
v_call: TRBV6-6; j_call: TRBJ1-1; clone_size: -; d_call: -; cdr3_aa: CAAGRNTEAFF; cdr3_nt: TGTGCAGCAGGTCGGAACACTGAAGCTTTCTTT
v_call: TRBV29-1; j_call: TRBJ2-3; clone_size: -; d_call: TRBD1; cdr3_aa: CSVEGGQGSFTDTQYF; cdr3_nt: TGCAGCGTTGAAGGCGGACAGGGCTCCTTCACAGATACGCAGTATTTT
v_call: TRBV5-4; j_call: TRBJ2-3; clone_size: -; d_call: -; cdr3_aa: CASSGGGRTSTDTQYF; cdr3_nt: TGTGCCAGCAGCGGGGGGGGGCGGACTAGCACAGATACGCAGTATTTT
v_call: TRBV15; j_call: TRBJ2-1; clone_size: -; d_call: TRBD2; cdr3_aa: CATSRGLAEEFF; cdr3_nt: TGTGCCACCAGCAGAGGACTAGCGGAGGAGTTCTTC
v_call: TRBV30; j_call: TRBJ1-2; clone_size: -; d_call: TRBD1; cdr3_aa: CAWTWTGNNYGYTF; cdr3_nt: TGTGCCTGGACTTGGACAGGGAATAACTATGGCTACACCTTC
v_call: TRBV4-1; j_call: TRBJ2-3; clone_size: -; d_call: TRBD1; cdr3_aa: CASSQRQGNTDTQYF; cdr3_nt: TGCGCCAGCAGCCAGAGACAGGGGAACACAGATACGCAGTATTTT
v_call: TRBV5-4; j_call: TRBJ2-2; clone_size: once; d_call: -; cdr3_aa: CASSLALGGPETGELFF; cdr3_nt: TGTGCCAGCAGCTTGGCCCTCGGAGGGCCAGAGACCGGGGAGCTGTTTTTT
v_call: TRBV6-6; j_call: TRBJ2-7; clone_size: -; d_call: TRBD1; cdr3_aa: CASSLTGSNNEQYF; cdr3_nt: TGTGCCAGCAGTCTGACAGGGAGTAATAACGAGCAGTACTTC
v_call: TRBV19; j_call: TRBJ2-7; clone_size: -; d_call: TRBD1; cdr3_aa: CASSFSPGWTGSSYEQYF; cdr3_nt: TGTGCCAGTAGTTTCAGTCCGGGGTGGACAGGATCCTCCTACGAGCAGTACTTC
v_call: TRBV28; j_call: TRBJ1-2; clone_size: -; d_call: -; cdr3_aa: CASSLRSPYGYTF; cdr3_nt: TGTGCCAGCAGTTTGCGTAGCCCCTATGGCTACACCTTC
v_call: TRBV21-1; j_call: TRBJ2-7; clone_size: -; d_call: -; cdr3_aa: CASSKGQREAPYEQYF; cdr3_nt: TGTGCCAGCAGCAAAGGCCAGCGGGAGGCCCCCTACGAGCAGTACTTC
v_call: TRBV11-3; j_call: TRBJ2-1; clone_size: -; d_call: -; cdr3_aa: CASSLQVVSYYNEQFF; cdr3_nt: TGTGCCAGCAGCTTACAGGTGGTCTCCTACTACAATGAGCAGTTCTTC
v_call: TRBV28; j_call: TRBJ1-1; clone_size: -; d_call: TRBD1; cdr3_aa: CASYKDRENTEAFF; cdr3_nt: TGTGCCAGCTACAAGGACAGGGAGAACACTGAAGCTTTCTTT
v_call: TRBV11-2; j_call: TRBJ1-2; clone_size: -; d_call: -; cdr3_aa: CASSLGDYGYTF; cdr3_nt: TGTGCCAGCAGCTTAGGAGACTATGGCTACACCTTC
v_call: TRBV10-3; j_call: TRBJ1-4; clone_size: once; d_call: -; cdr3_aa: CAISPSTNEKLFF; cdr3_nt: TGTGCCATCTCTCCGTCAACTAATGAAAAACTGTTTTTT
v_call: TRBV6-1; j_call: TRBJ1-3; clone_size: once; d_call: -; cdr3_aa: CASSEAYSRRNTIYF; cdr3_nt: TGTGCCAGCAGTGAAGCCTACAGCAGGAGAAACACCATATATTTT
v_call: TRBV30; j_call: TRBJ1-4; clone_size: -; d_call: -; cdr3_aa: CAWKNELPTNEKLFF; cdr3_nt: TGTGCCTGGAAAAACGAGCTGCCAACTAATGAAAAACTGTTTTTT
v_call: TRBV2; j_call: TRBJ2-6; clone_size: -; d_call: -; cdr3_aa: CASSDSDIYGANVLTF; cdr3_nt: TGTGCCAGCAGTGATTCGGACATTTACGGGGCCAACGTCCTGACTTTC
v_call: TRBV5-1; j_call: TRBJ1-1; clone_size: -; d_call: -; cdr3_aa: CASSSGQYEAFF; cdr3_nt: TGCGCCAGCAGCTCAGGACAGTATGAAGCTTTCTTT
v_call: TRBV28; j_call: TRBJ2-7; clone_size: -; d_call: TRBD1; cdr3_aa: CASRSDRGWYEQYF; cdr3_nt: TGTGCCAGCAGGTCAGACAGGGGGTGGTACGAGCAGTACTTC
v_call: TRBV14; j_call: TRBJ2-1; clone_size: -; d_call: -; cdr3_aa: CASSHKYNEQFF; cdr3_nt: TGTGCCAGCAGCCACAAATACAATGAGCAGTTCTTC